The rows below give T cell receptor beta chains drawn from one sample of a study of cytomegalovirus exposure and HLA in healthy donors. This table comes from immunoSEQ multiplex PCR, and its TCRdb copy is limited to in-frame clones, with some not included. Among 150,000 to 160,000 clones listed, 82% were seen once. The specimen sequenced was PBMCs. Every receptor here comes from a woman between 50 and 59 years old in good health and CMV-seropositive. The CDR3 runs from the conserved cysteine through the conserved F or W. Each record gives: J gene, clone size, V gene, D gene, CDR3 DNA, CDR3 protein. D genes are given only for firm matches. Size values are once, few and many counts, or a class for expanded clones, and some rows have none.

TRBJ2-3 | - | TRBV21-1 | - | TGTGCCAGCAGCAAATTATCTGGGGCTTTCGTAGATACGCAGTATTTT | CASSKLSGAFVDTQYF
TRBJ2-7 | - | TRBV6-1 | - | TGTGCCAGCAGCGGCCGGGGAACTTTCTACGAGCAGTACTTC | CASSGRGTFYEQYF
TRBJ1-1 | - | TRBV4-3 | - | TGCGCCAGCAGCCAAGAAGCCACAGGCTTTGAAGCTTTCTTT | CASSQEATGFEAFF
TRBJ1-2 | - | TRBV5-6 | - | TGTGCCAGCAGCTTGGGTAGGGAGGGCTACACCTTC | CASSLGREGYTF
TRBJ1-5 | - | TRBV30 | - | TGTGCCTGGAGTGGAGGTCTTGATCAGCCCCAGCATTTT | CAWSGGLDQPQHF
TRBJ1-1 | - | TRBV10-2 | - | TGCGCCAGCAGTCTAAGGGGCCCTGAAGCTTTCTTT | CASSLRGPEAFF
TRBJ2-1 | - | TRBV5-4 | - | TGTGCCAGCAGCTTGCGGGGGGCTCCTCTCTCCTACAATGAGCAGTTCTTC | CASSLRGAPLSYNEQFF
TRBJ2-7 | - | TRBV11-3 | - | TGTGCCAGCAGCTTAGATGTAGAGGGTCCTAACTCCATCTACGAGCAGTACTTC | CASSLDVEGPNSIYEQYF
TRBJ2-1 | - | TRBV5-6 | - | TGTGCCAGCAGTCCGGGACTCCAAGAATACAATGAGCAGTTCTTC | CASSPGLQEYNEQFF
TRBJ2-3 | once | TRBV10-3 | TRBD1 | TGTGCCATCAGGAACACAGGGGGCGGCACAGATACGCAGTATTTT | CAIRNTGGGTDTQYF
TRBJ2-1 | - | TRBV7-2 | - | TGTGCCAGCAGCTTGGACTTTTCCTCCTACAATGAGCAGTTCTTC | CASSLDFSSYNEQFF
TRBJ2-7 | - | TRBV7-9 | TRBD1 | TGTGCCAGCAGTGCTCAGGGGGCCTACGAGCAGTACTTC | CASSAQGAYEQYF
TRBJ2-7 | once | TRBV6-1 | - | TGTGCCAGCAGTTTTTCTCAGGGGTGGTCCTACGAGCAGTACTTC | CASSFSQGWSYEQYF
TRBJ1-5 | - | TRBV6-5 | - | TGTGCCAGCAGCCTGACACGATATAGCAATCAGCCCCAGCATTTT | CASSLTRYSNQPQHF
TRBJ2-2 | - | TRBV19 | TRBD2 | TGTGCCAGTAGTAAGGCGGGGGGGATCACCGGGGAGCTGTTTTTT | CASSKAGGITGELFF
TRBJ1-4 | - | TRBV9 | - | TGTGCCAGCAGCACCCGCCCCAGTTCAACTAATGAAAAACTGTTTTTT | CASSTRPSSTNEKLFF
TRBJ2-2 | - | TRBV4-1 | TRBD1 | TGCGCCAGCAGCCAAGATTCAGACAGGGGGCGATCCGGGGAGCTGTTTTTT | CASSQDSDRGRSGELFF
TRBJ2-1 | few | TRBV29-1 | - | TGCAGCGTTGGAGGGTACAATGAGCAGTTCTTC | CSVGGYNEQFF
TRBJ2-1 | - | TRBV10-3 | - | TGTGCCATCAGTGACGGTTCCTACAATGAGCAGTTCTTC | CAISDGSYNEQFF
TRBJ1-5 | few | TRBV6-5 | - | TGTGCCAGCAGTTACGGGAGGGGGTATCAGCCCCAGCATTTT | CASSYGRGYQPQHF
TRBJ2-1 | - | TRBV7-2 | TRBD1 | TGTGCCAGCAGCTTAGTACAGGGGGTCAATGAGCAGTTCTTC | CASSLVQGVNEQFF
TRBJ1-1 | - | TRBV6-6 | TRBD1 | TGTGCCAGCAGTCCTCCCGGGACAGGGTTCACTGAAGCTTTCTTT | CASSPPGTGFTEAFF
TRBJ2-3 | - | TRBV4-1 | TRBD2 | TGCGCCAGCAGCCAAGGCGTGACTAGCGGCACAGATACGCAGTATTTT | CASSQGVTSGTDTQYF
TRBJ1-2 | - | TRBV9 | TRBD1 | TGTGCCAGCAGCAAGGGACAGGGCGTCTATGGCTACACCTTC | CASSKGQGVYGYTF
TRBJ2-1 | once | TRBV7-7 | - | TGTGCCAGCAGCTTACTAGGGGCCGACAATGAGCAGTTCTTC | CASSLLGADNEQFF
TRBJ2-7 | - | TRBV28 | - | TGTGCCAGCAGTTTATCTGTAACCTACGAGCAGTACTTC | CASSLSVTYEQYF
TRBJ2-1 | - | TRBV13 | TRBD2 | TGTGCCAGCAGCTTAAGTGCCCTAGCGGGGGGCAATGAGCAGTTCTTC | CASSLSALAGGNEQFF
TRBJ2-7 | - | TRBV2 | TRBD1 | TGTGCCAGCACCTCCTTGACAGGGGGCTCCAACGAGCAGTACTTC | CASTSLTGGSNEQYF
TRBJ2-7 | - | TRBV15 | - | TGTGCCACCAGCAGAGATGAGACAGGAAGCTCCTACGAGCAGTACTTC | CATSRDETGSSYEQYF
TRBJ1-1 | - | TRBV6-5 | TRBD1 | TGTGCCAGCAGAAGGACAGGGGTCGAGACTGAAGCTTTCTTT | CASRRTGVETEAFF
TRBJ2-7 | - | TRBV29-1 | TRBD2 | TGCAGCGTTGATGAGGGACTAGCGGGGATAGAGCAGTACTTC | CSVDEGLAGIEQYF
TRBJ2-7 | - | TRBV27 | - | TGTGCCAGCAGTCCGAGTGGGGGCCAAACCTACGAGCAGTACTTC | CASSPSGGQTYEQYF
TRBJ2-1 | - | TRBV5-6 | - | TGTGCCAGCAGCTTGGCTGTCCAGGGCTACAATGAGCAGTTCTTC | CASSLAVQGYNEQFF
TRBJ1-5 | few | TRBV6-5 | TRBD1 | TGTGCCAGCAGGGACAGGGGGAGCAATCAGCCCCAGCATTTT | CASRDRGSNQPQHF
TRBJ2-1 | - | TRBV7-6 | TRBD2 | TGTGCCAGCAGCTTATTGGGAGGGAATGAGCAGTTCTTC | CASSLLGGNEQFF
TRBJ2-3 | - | TRBV7-9 | - | TGTGCCAGCAGCTTGCGGGGACCAGACACAGATACGCAGTATTTT | CASSLRGPDTDTQYF
TRBJ2-5 | - | TRBV14 | - | TGTGCCAGCAGCCCGAGACAGGCACAAGAGACCCAGTACTTC | CASSPRQAQETQYF
TRBJ1-2 | few | TRBV7-2 | TRBD1 | TGTGCCAGCAGCCCGCCCGGGACAGGGGCACCCTATGGCTACACCTTC | CASSPPGTGAPYGYTF
TRBJ2-7 | few | TRBV6-6 | TRBD1 | TGTGCCAGCAACCCAGGGGGTCACTACGAGCAGTACTTC | CASNPGGHYEQYF
TRBJ2-1 | - | TRBV5-1 | - | TGCGCCAGCAGCTTGGATCTCAATGAGCAGTTCTTC | CASSLDLNEQFF